This TCR beta chain derives from a study of T cell changes during pregnancy in multiple sclerosis (dated by TCRdb to about 2019). At the level of the whole study: The study examined how the T cell repertoire changed over the course of pregnancy in women with multiple sclerosis.

Comments on this clone: The clone's antigen remains unknown. Base qualities are not provided; no much larger clone lies one nucleotide away.

The library was built by means of the immunoSEQ multiplex PCR assay. This is the immuneACCESS table as TCRdb keeps it, with only in-frame sequences that have V and J called. A part of the clones is gone; compared with another copy, unresolved V genes explain less than half, and the rest is unexplained. Here the sample has about 28,000 clones; 90% to 95% occur a single time. Jointly, the top ten make up more than 5% of the sample. From the cysteine up to the phenylalanine, the CDR3 has a length of 13 residues. CDR3 DNA is the only sequence kept; it has 39 bases, read in frame from the first base. Unmatched junction bases come to 4, with V trimmed by 2 bases and J by 7 bases. Reading the germline V gene gives CDR1 KGHSH and CDR2 LQKENI.

The chain employs TRBV18 and TRBJ1-2, with 7 bases in between that match TRBD1. The sequence was obtained from a female donor with multiple sclerosis, enrolled in a pregnancy study. The material was CD8+ T cells from peripheral blood mononuclear cells, obtained before pregnancy. The DNA sequence is as follows: TGTGCCAGCTCACCAGAGGGGGCGCGTGGCTACACCTTC. This sequence encodes CASSPEGARGYTF.